The 25 T cell receptor beta chains presented below share a single source sample, sequenced in a study of beta chain features in type 1 diabetes. Whole-study results and caveats: Researchers report that Type 1 diabetes patients had moderately but significantly shorter TCRB CDR3s across all four CD4+ subsets.

The study reverse transcribed the entire isolated RNA, so it sequenced expressed TCRB transcripts. The repertoire was sequenced with immunoSEQ multiplex PCR; TCRdb's copy has only in-frame clones and lacks some. Of around 120,000 clones listed, around 16% are singletons. What these receptors recognize is not known. The sample taken for sequencing was central memory CD4+ T cells from blood. These receptors were taken from a man aged 18 to 30 with type 1 diabetes.

There are a few counts of this clone. The V call is TRBV11-3, the J call TRBJ2-7; D is undetermined. The CDR3 loop spans 15 amino acids. V gave up 5 bases and J gave up 5 bases, with 19 bases separating them. Germline V gene data show CDR1 as SGHNT and CDR2 as YENEEA. The CDR3 nucleotides are TGTGCCAGCAGCCCTGTTACTTCTTCTCTACACGAGCAGTACTTC. It translates to CASSPVTSSLHEQYF.

This clone has more than one count but fewer than ten. A much larger clone sits a single nucleotide away, making a read error possible. This specimen includes other DNA sequences encoding the same CDR3. J is TRBJ2-1 and V is TRBV30, with TRBD2 matching 7 bases. The CDR3 extends over 14 amino acids. Unmatched junction bases numbered 9, after V lost 1 base and J lost 9 bases. The germline CDR1 and CDR2 sequences are GTSNPN and SVGIG (reference sequence). The CDR3 is CAWSETGLRGEQFF. In DNA, the CDR3 is TGTGCCTGGAGTGAAACGGGACTACGGGGTGAGCAGTTCTTC.

This clone was detected only a few times. This rearrangement joins TRBV29-1 to TRBJ2-5; tentative D call: TRBD1 (7 bases). V lost 5 bases, J lost 5 bases, and 18 bases lay in between. The CDR3 is made up of 14 amino acids. Germline V lookup: CDR1 SQVTM, CDR2 ANQGSEA. CDR3 amino acids: CSVLAGGLTETQYF. For the CDR3, the DNA is TGCAGCGTTTTAGCAGGGGGGCTGACGGAGACCCAGTACTTC.

V and J are TRBV27 and TRBJ2-7, with a possible D match to TRBD2 (6 bases). Per the germline V gene, CDR1 is MNHEY and CDR2 is SMNVEV (reference sequence). V lost 4 bases to trimming and J lost 0 bases, with 13 bases between them. The CDR3 sequence is 15 residues long. The CDR3 DNA follows: TGTGCCAGCAGTTCCCCGGGACTTTACTCCTACGAGCAGTACTTC. It encodes CASSSPGLYSYEQYF.

The chain is built from TRBV11-2 and TRBJ2-3; a weak D match, TRBD2 (5 bases). V was cut by 5 bases and J by 0 bases, with 15 bases left in between. The CDR3 has 16 residues. From germline, CDR1 is SGHAT and CDR2 FQNNGV. The CDR3 coding sequence is TGTGCCAGCAGCACACTACGCGGGCGTAGCACAGATACGCAGTATTTT. Translation gives CASSTLRGRSTDTQYF.

The J gene is TRBJ1-2, the V gene TRBV28; D remains unclear. The CDR3 runs to 13 residues. Trimming left V 4 bases short and J 7 bases short, with 13 bases between. The germline CDR1 and CDR2 sequences are MDHEN and SYDVKM. The CDR3 region has the DNA TGTGCCAGCAGTTCTAAGGCGTGGGGTGGCTACACCTTC. This codes for CASSSKAWGGYTF.

V gene TRBV2 combines with J gene TRBJ1-1, with no clear D. V lost 5 bases, J lost 0 bases, and 1 base lay in between. The CDR3 is 11 amino acids. The germline CDR1 and CDR2 sequences are SNHLY and FYNNEI. The DNA for the CDR3 is TGTGCCAGCAGTATGAACACTGAAGCTTTCTTT. It specifies CASSMNTEAFF.

In this sample, this clone turned up a few times. The V call is TRBV5-5, the J call TRBJ2-1; D ambiguous. From germline, CDR1 is SGHKS and CDR2 YYEKEE (reference sequence). The CDR3 consists of 13 residues. Trimming stripped 5 bases from V and 6 bases from J, with 12 bases between. CDR3 sequence: CASRVAGGNEQFF. The CDR3 DNA is TGTGCCAGCAGAGTTGCTGGTGGCAATGAGCAGTTCTTC.

The J gene is TRBJ1-3, the V gene TRBV30, with 9 bases fitting TRBD1. Germline assignment: CDR1 GTSNPN and CDR2 SVGIG (reference sequence). CDR3 length: 14 residues. With 5 bases clipped from V and 2 bases from J, the junction kept 4 bases outside the gene matches. CDR3 bases: TGTGCCTGGTACAGGGGGCGAACTGGAAACACCATATATTTT. Its protein product is CAWYRGRTGNTIYF.

In this sample, this clone turned up a few times. The chain links TRBV5-1 to TRBJ2-2; D could derive from TRBD1 or TRBD2 (6 bases each). Trimming cost V 4 bases and J 5 bases, with 12 bases left between them. The CDR3 is made up of 14 amino acids. From germline, CDR1 is SGHRS and CDR2 YFSETQ. The DNA of the CDR3 is TGCGCCAGCAGCCCCGAGGGGGGAACCGGGGAGCTGTTTTTT. Translation gives CASSPEGGTGELFF.

Only a few counts were recorded for this clone. The chain uses TRBV7-9 and TRBJ2-4; D is unresolved. This CDR3 region has 11 residues. Looked up from germline, CDR1 is SEHNR and CDR2 is FQNEAQ (reference sequence). V lost 5 bases, J lost 7 bases, and 6 bases lay in between. The CDR3: CASSRENIQYF. The DNA of the CDR3 is TGTGCCAGCAGCCGTGAGAACATTCAGTACTTC.

CDR3 sequence reads: CASSLGREGNVLTF. The CDR3 DNA follows: TGTGCCAGCAGCTTAGGCAGGGAGGGCAACGTCCTGACTTTC. J is TRBJ2-6 and V is TRBV7-3; 7 bases line up with TRBD2. Germline loops: CDR1 SGHTA, CDR2 FQGTGA. The CDR3 has 14 residues. Germline trimming cut 2 bases from V and 9 bases from J; bases unmatched to any gene: 4.

This clone was recorded at least ten times. The same CDR3 arises from other DNA sequences in this sample as well. The chain uses TRBV5-6 and TRBJ2-7, with D hard to call. The germline V and J ends were trimmed by 3 bases and 2 bases, with 6 bases remaining between them. Per the germline V gene, CDR1 is SGHDT and CDR2 is YYEEEE. The length of the CDR3 is 12 residues. Written as DNA, the CDR3 is TGTGCCAGCAGCTCCGGTACCTACGAGCAGTACTTC. Translating gives CASSSGTYEQYF.

This clone was recorded a few times. The genes are TRBV5-5 and TRBJ2-1; 13 positions match TRBD2. Per the germline V gene, CDR1 is SGHKS and CDR2 is YYEKEE (reference sequence). There are 15 residues in the CDR3. The J segment lost 5 bases and the V segment lost 3 bases, leaving 2 bases of the junction unmatched. The CDR3 here is CASSSTSGRNNEQFF. The CDR3 nucleotides are TGTGCCAGCAGCTCGACTAGCGGGAGGAACAATGAGCAGTTCTTC.

V gene TRBV2 combines with J gene TRBJ2-1; 11 bases align to TRBD2. This CDR3 comprises 15 residues. V lost 7 bases, J lost 7 bases, and 9 bases stayed unmatched. From germline, CDR1 is SNHLY and CDR2 FYNNEI. The CDR3 sequence is CASNWQTSGSNEQFF. DNA of the CDR3: TGTGCCAGCAACTGGCAAACTAGCGGGAGTAATGAGCAGTTCTTC.

There are many counts of this clone. The rearrangement joins TRBV29-1 to TRBJ1-3; a possible D gene is TRBD1 (6 bases). Per the germline V gene, CDR1 is SQVTM and CDR2 is ANQGSEA. This CDR3 is 13 amino acids long. V gave up 2 bases and J gave up 3 bases, with 8 bases separating them. Written as DNA, the CDR3 is TGCAGCGTTGAACGACAGGATGGAAACACCATATATTTT. This codes for CSVERQDGNTIYF.

This clone has only a few counts. V usage is TRBV6-6 and J usage is TRBJ2-1; D remains unclear. CDR1 and CDR2 (germline): MNHNY, SVGAGI (reference sequence). The CDR3 loop spans 15 amino acids. Trimming cost V 7 bases and J 0 bases, with 13 bases left between them. CDR3 bases: TGTGCCAGCAACGGGCGCTTGAGCTCCTACAATGAGCAGTTCTTC. It specifies CASNGRLSSYNEQFF.

This clone was seen only a few times. Possible read error: a much larger clone is one base away. V usage is TRBV7-3 and J usage is TRBJ2-3, with 9 bases that match TRBD1. Germline V gene data show CDR1 as SGHTA and CDR2 as FQGTGA. The CDR3 runs 15 residues. With V trimmed by 1 base and J by 6 bases, 5 bases remained unmatched. The CDR3 coding sequence is TGTGCCAGCAGCTTAAGGCTACAGGGGGCGGATACGCAGTATTTT. Encoded protein: CASSLRLQGADTQYF. The variable domain in full, with the rest retrieved from reference TRBV7-3 and TRBJ2-3, is GAGVSQTPSNKVTEKGKYVELRCDPISGHTALYWYRQSLGQGPEFLIYFQGTGAADDSGLPNDRFFAVRPEGSVSTLKIQRTERGDSAVYLCASSLRLQGADTQYFGPGTRLTVL.

This clone was counted a few times. The chain couples TRBV30 to TRBJ2-2; 10 bases map to TRBD2. The V segment lost 8 bases and the J segment 6 bases; nucleotides outside the gene matches: 15. The CDR3 loop spans 16 amino acids. CDR1 GTSNPN and CDR2 SVGIG come from the germline V gene (reference sequence). The CDR3 here is CAGTGTSATWAGELFF. For the CDR3, the DNA is TGTGCCGGAACCGGGACTAGCGCTACTTGGGCCGGGGAGCTGTTTTTT. The full variable domain, completed using reference TRBV30 and TRBJ2-2, is SQTIHQWPATLVQPVGSPLSLECTVEGTSNPNLYWYRQAAGRGLQLLFYSVGIGQISSEVPQNLSASRPQDRQFILSSKKLLLSDSGFYLCAGTGTSATWAGELFFGEGSRLTVL.

This clone was counted a few times. The chain joins TRBV30 to TRBJ1-5; a weak D match, TRBD1 (5 bases). CDR1 and CDR2 (germline): GTSNPN, SVGIG (reference sequence). This CDR3 contains 14 residues. Trimming pared 8 bases from V and 5 bases from J, leaving 19 bases between. The CDR3 DNA follows: TGTGCCACTCAGGAGGGGACCTCCGATCAGCCCCAGCATTTT. As protein: CATQEGTSDQPQHF.

Only a few counts were recorded for this clone. Just one base apart from a much larger clone, this may be a read error. The V gene is TRBV30, the J gene TRBJ1-3; possibly TRBD1 for D (5 bases). Germline V CDR1 and CDR2: GTSNPN, SVGIG (reference sequence). This CDR3 has 15 residues. V was cut by 6 bases and J by 0 bases, with 15 bases left in between. In DNA, the CDR3 is TGTGCCTGTAGTCAATCCGGGACCTCTGGAAACACCATATATTTT. Translating it yields CACSQSGTSGNTIYF.

The table lists this clone with a few counts. This chain uses TRBV7-9 with TRBJ1-2; 7 bases are a match to TRBD1. CDR1 SEHNR and CDR2 FQNEAQ come from the germline V gene (reference sequence). V shed 1 base, J shed 5 bases, and the junction held 7 bases outside the gene matches. The CDR3 extends over 15 amino acids. CDR3 DNA sequence: TGTGCCAGCAGCTTAGAGACAGGGAGGAATTATGGCTACACCTTC. It is translated as CASSLETGRNYGYTF. Based on the CDR3 plus reference TRBV7-9 and TRBJ1-2, the full variable domain is DTGVSQNPRHKITKRGQNVTFRCDPISEHNRLYWYRQTLGQGPEFLTYFQNEAQLEKSRLLSDRFSAERPKGSFSTLEIQRTEQGDSAMYLCASSLETGRNYGYTFGSGTRLTVV.

This clone has only a few counts. V usage is TRBV7-2 and J usage is TRBJ2-1; perhaps D is TRBD1 or TRBD2 (5 bases each). The germline V and J ends were trimmed by 4 bases and 7 bases, with 11 bases remaining between them. The CDR3 is made up of 13 amino acids. Germline V gene sequence: CDR1 SGHTA, CDR2 FQGNSA. CDR3 sequence: CASSSPGRNEQFF. The CDR3 coding sequence is TGTGCCAGCAGCTCCCCGGGGCGGAATGAGCAGTTCTTC. The variable domain in full, completed from reference TRBV7-2 and TRBJ2-1, reads GAGVSQSPSNKVTEKGKDVELRCDPISGHTALYWYRQSLGQGLEFLIYFQGNSAPDKSGLPSDRFSAERTGGSVSTLTIQRTQQEDSAVYLCASSSPGRNEQFFGPGTRLTVL.

In its sample, this clone was seen a few times. The chain combines TRBV15 with TRBJ2-1; 9 positions agree with TRBD2. CDR1 is LNHNV and CDR2 is YYDKDF in the germline V gene (reference sequence). Trimming removed 0 bases from V and 6 bases from J; junction bases left unmatched: 15. The CDR3 is 19 amino acids. CDR3: CATSRDPRGSGLAGNEQFF. In DNA form, the CDR3 reads TGTGCCACCAGCAGAGACCCTCGGGGTTCGGGACTAGCCGGCAATGAGCAGTTCTTC. The variable domain in full, with the rest retrieved from reference TRBV15 and TRBJ2-1, is DAMVIQNPRYQVTQFGKPVTLSCSQTLNHNVMYWYQQKSSQAPKLLFHYYDKDFNNEADTPDNFQSRRPNTSFCFLDIRSPGLGDTAMYLCATSRDPRGSGLAGNEQFFGPGTRLTVL.

V and J are TRBV2 and TRBJ2-5; D is uncertain. Germline CDR1 and CDR2: SNHLY and FYNNEI. Deletions cut 1 base from V and 0 bases from J, with 6 bases between. The CDR3 spans 14 residues. The CDR3 DNA sequence: TGTGCCAGCAGTGAAGACCAGGACCAAGAGACCCAGTACTTC. This encodes CASSEDQDQETQYF.